Below are 21 T cell receptor beta chains sequenced from a single sample in a study of T cells in Graves' hyperthyroidism and ophthalmopathy. RNA transcripts were the template for amplifying TCR beta CDR3 regions. HTBI primers were the set used in a first-round RT-PCR of the TCR CDR3. MiXCR, applied by TCRdb to the multiplex PCR reads, yields one record per CDR3 protein. The sample records approximately 700,000 distinct CDR3 sequences, approximately 16% being singletons. Material: blood. All receptors derive from a man between 18 and 35 years old with Graves' hyperthyroidism.

This clonotype was seen more than once but under ten times. At one end, the junction sequence differs from germline, possibly due to a read error. In nucleotides, the CDR3 is TGCAGCGGTAACAGGGGTTTTGACGGCACAAATACGCAGTATTTT. It yields the protein CSGNRGFDGTNTQYF. The chain combines TRBV29-1 with TRBJ2-3; 7 bases fit TRBD1. Germline V gene lookup returns CDR1 SQVTM and CDR2 ANQGSEA. The CDR3 consists of 15 residues.

This clonotype was counted at least ten times. The V and J genes are TRBV6-2 or TRBV6-3 and TRBJ1-1; TRBD1 matches 8 bases. The CDR3 extends over 15 amino acids. CDR1 is MNHEY and CDR2 is SVGEGT in the germline V gene. The J segment lost 1 base and the V segment lost 6 bases, leaving 7 bases of the junction unmatched. The CDR3 DNA reads TGTGCCAGCAGATTCACAGGGGGACCGAACACTGAAGCTTTCTTT. Its translation: CASRFTGGPNTEAFF.

There are many counts of this clonotype. The gene calls are TRBV28 and TRBJ2-5; no definite D call. The V gene lost 6 bases and the J gene lost 5 bases, with 10 bases spanning the gap. CDR1 is MDHEN and CDR2 is SYDVKM in the germline V gene. The CDR3 is made up of 12 amino acids. The CDR3 region is CASSTTWETQYF. CDR3 sequence (DNA): TGTGCCAGCAGCACAACCTGGGAGACCCAGTACTTC.

The chain recombines TRBV18 with TRBJ1-1; 8 bases line up with TRBD1. V was pared by 4 bases and J by 6 bases, with 7 bases of the junction left unmatched. The germline V gene has CDR1 KGHSH and CDR2 LQKENI. This CDR3 is built from 14 residues. CDR3 in DNA: TGTGCCAGCTCACTGAGTCAGGGGGCCGCTGAAGCTTTCTTT. It specifies CASSLSQGAAEAFF.

In this sample, this clonotype turned up many times. V and J are TRBV19 and TRBJ1-1, with 7 positions matching TRBD1. Trimming cost V 7 bases and J 8 bases; bases outside gene matches: 7. This CDR3 spans 12 amino acids. The germline CDR1 and CDR2 sequences are LNHDA and SQIVND (reference sequence). The CDR3 region is CASKEGAIEAFF. CDR3 in DNA: TGTGCCAGTAAGGAGGGGGCTATAGAAGCTTTCTTT.

This clonotype appeared a few times. The chain is built from TRBV9 and TRBJ2-6, with D possibly TRBD2 on 7 matching bases. This CDR3 spans 16 amino acids. Trimming pared 0 bases from V and 2 bases from J, leaving 9 bases between. CDR1 SGDLS and CDR2 YYNGEE come from the germline V gene. For the CDR3, the DNA is TGTGCCAGCAGCGTAGGAGGGGGGGCTGGGGCCAACGTCCTGACTTTC. Translating gives CASSVGGGAGANVLTF. Full variable domain (rest looked up from reference TRBV9 and TRBJ2-6): DSGVTQTPKHLITATGQRVTLRCSPRSGDLSVYWYQQSLDQGLQFLIQYYNGEERAKGNILERFSAQQFPDLHSELNLSSLELGDSALYFCASSVGGGAGANVLTFGAGSRLTVL.

The chain has TRBV7-9 and TRBJ1-2, with D possibly being TRBD1 (5 bases). V gave up 1 base and J gave up 2 bases, with 8 bases separating them. Looked up from germline, CDR1 is SEHNR and CDR2 is FQNEAQ (reference sequence). The CDR3 length is 14 residues. The CDR3 DNA reads TGTGCCAGCAGCTTAGATCCAGGGAACTATGGCTACACCTTC. This sequence encodes CASSLDPGNYGYTF.

The V and J genes are TRBV27 and TRBJ2-7; tentatively, D is TRBD2 (6 bases). There are 13 residues in the CDR3. The V gene lost 2 bases and the J gene lost 5 bases, with 10 bases spanning the gap. The germline CDR1 and CDR2 sequences are MNHEY and SMNVEV (reference sequence). The CDR3 DNA reads as TGTGCCAGCAGTTTACTAGCGTGGGACGAGCAGTACTTC. It encodes CASSLLAWDEQYF.

In this sample, this clonotype turned up a few times. The V call is TRBV12-3 or TRBV12-4, the J call TRBJ1-4, with TRBD1 matching over 7 bases. There are 15 residues in the CDR3. V gave up 3 bases and J gave up 4 bases; unmatched junction bases: 5. CDR3 in amino acids: CASSFSNRGNEKLFF. Written as DNA, the CDR3 is TGTGCCAGCAGTTTTTCTAACAGGGGTAATGAAAAACTGTTTTTT.

At least ten counts were recorded for this clonotype. J is TRBJ1-2 and V is TRBV27; 7 positions match TRBD1. V gave up 1 base and J gave up 4 bases; unmatched junction bases: 9. Germline CDR1 and CDR2: MNHEY and SMNVEV (reference sequence). The CDR3 runs 16 residues. CDR3 sequence reads: CASSLYMANRGYGYTF. CDR3 DNA: TGTGCCAGCAGTTTATACATGGCAAACAGGGGCTATGGCTACACCTTC.

This clonotype was recorded once. This chain links TRBV6-5 with TRBJ1-5, with D possibly matching TRBD1 (6 bases). The CDR3 runs to 14 residues. V was pared by 0 bases and J by 9 bases, with 12 bases between. Germline loops: CDR1 MNHEY, CDR2 SVGAGI. The CDR3 loop is CASSYSRGEGPQHF. CDR3 coding DNA: TGTGCCAGCAGTTACTCCAGGGGCGAGGGGCCCCAGCATTTT.

There are many counts of this clonotype. The genes are TRBV18 and TRBJ2-5, with unresolved D. V was clipped by 3 bases and J by 5 bases, with 19 bases between them. The CDR3 spans 16 residues. Germline V gene sequence: CDR1 KGHSH, CDR2 LQKENI. CDR3 protein: CASSPPGSATWETQYF. As DNA, the CDR3 is TGTGCCAGCTCACCCCCTGGTTCAGCGACCTGGGAGACCCAGTACTTC. Drawing the rest from reference TRBV18 and TRBJ2-5, the complete variable domain is NAGVMQNPRHLVRRRGQEARLRCSPMKGHSHVYWYRQLPEEGLKFMVYLQKENIIDESGMPKERFSAEFPKEGPSILRIQQVVRGDSAAYFCASSPPGSATWETQYFGPGTRLLVL.

This clonotype was observed a few times. This rearrangement joins TRBV7-9 to TRBJ2-5; TRBD2 matches 13 bases. CDR3 length equals 17 residues. The germline V gene has CDR1 SEHNR and CDR2 FQNEAQ (reference sequence). V lost 4 bases and J lost 0; bases outside the gene matches: 5. The CDR3 spells CASSSMTSGRNQETQYF. CDR3 in DNA: TGTGCCAGCAGCTCGATGACTAGCGGGAGGAACCAAGAGACCCAGTACTTC.

This clonotype was counted at least ten times. This chain connects TRBV20-1 to TRBJ2-7; 8 bases match TRBD1. The CDR3 has 13 amino acids. Losses at the gene ends were 2 bases for V and 7 bases for J; bases not matched to a gene: 7. The germline gives CDR1 DFQATT, CDR2 SNEGSKA (reference sequence). CDR3 sequence: CSARQQGVGEQYF. CDR3 nucleotide sequence: TGCAGTGCTAGACAACAGGGGGTCGGGGAGCAGTACTTC.

This clonotype was observed many times. This chain links TRBV2 with TRBJ2-7; weak D call: TRBD2 (6 bases). The CDR3 runs 13 residues. The V gene's germline CDR1 is SNHLY and CDR2 FYNNEI. Trimming left V 6 bases short and J 6 bases short, with 15 bases between. CDR3 DNA: TGTGCCAGCAGCCCTAGCGACCGGGGCGAGCAGTACTTC. The encoded protein is CASSPSDRGEQYF. The variable domain in full, completed from reference TRBV2 and TRBJ2-7, reads EPEVTQTPSHQVTQMGQEVILRCVPISNHLYFYWYRQILGQKVEFLVSFYNNEISEKSEIFDDQFSVERPDGSNFTLKIRSTKLEDSAMYFCASSPSDRGEQYFGPGTRLTVT.

Comment on this clonotype: One end of the junction fails to match germline, which may point to a read error. The chain is built from TRBV9 and TRBJ2-2; 9 bases line up with TRBD2. Per the germline V gene, CDR1 is SGDLS and CDR2 is YYNGEE. The CDR3 has 16 amino acids. As DNA, the CDR3 is TGTACCAGCAGCGTAGGTCTAGCGGGAAAACACGGGGAGCTGTTTTTT. Its protein product is CTSSVGLAGKHGELFF.

This clonotype appeared a few times. Given a much more abundant clone one base away, this may be a read error. This CDR3 reads CASSSFTQREGDEQFF. For the CDR3, the DNA is TGTGCCAGCAGCTCCTTTACGCAGCGGGAGGGCGATGAGCAGTTCTTC. This chain links TRBV11-2 with TRBJ2-1; 10 bases map to TRBD2. V shed 4 bases, J shed 8 bases, and the junction held 11 bases outside the gene matches. This CDR3 has 16 amino acids. In germline, CDR1 is SGHAT, CDR2 FQNNGV.

This clonotype was counted between two and nine times. The CDR3 DNA is TGTGCCAGCAGTTATTTGGGACAGTCCAATGAGCAGTTCTTC. Translated, it gives CASSYLGQSNEQFF. J is TRBJ2-1 and V is TRBV6-1; the match to TRBD1 covers 7 bases. Trimming cost V 5 bases and J 6 bases; bases outside gene matches: 7. Germline V gives CDR1 MNHNS, CDR2 SASEGT. The CDR3 consists of 14 residues.

The rearrangement links TRBV11-2 to TRBJ2-1; 8 bases match TRBD2. The length of the CDR3 is 16 residues. Germline loops: CDR1 SGHAT, CDR2 FQNNGV. V lost 4 bases, J lost 5 bases, and 10 bases stayed unmatched. The CDR3 protein is CASSYSQGLGDNEQFF. The CDR3 coding sequence is TGTGCCAGCAGCTATTCCCAGGGACTAGGAGACAATGAGCAGTTCTTC.

This clonotype was recorded many times. This sequence joins TRBV12-3 or TRBV12-4 and TRBJ2-2, with D possibly matching TRBD2 (6 bases). Trimming shortened V by 10 bases and J by 5 bases, and 17 bases separated the two germline ends. This CDR3 is 14 amino acids long. For the CDR3, the DNA is TGTGCCACTCGGGACTCAGAAAGGACCGGGGAGCTGTTTTTT. Amino acid sequence: CATRDSERTGELFF.

At least ten counts were recorded for this clonotype. This chain connects TRBV7-9 to TRBJ1-6, with a possible D match to TRBD1 (6 bases). The CDR3 covers 12 residues. Deletions cut 8 bases from V and 7 bases from J, with 9 bases between. Germline-derived CDR1 and CDR2 are SEHNR and FQNEAQ (reference sequence). The CDR3 here is CASQQGNSPLHF. The CDR3 nucleotides read TGTGCCAGCCAACAGGGCAATTCACCCCTCCACTTT.